These 27 T cell receptor beta chains originate from one sample sequenced in a study of post-analysis software for immune sequencing data. The study, taken as a whole, reports: Controls had lower frequencies than patients of about 5 TRBV segments, which included TRBV5-6, TRBV5-1 and TRBV20-1.

Unique-molecular-identifier-tagged TCR beta cDNA libraries were used. Each CDR3 protein gets one entry after TCRdb re-called the PCR reads with MiXCR. There are more than 350,000 distinct CDR3 sequences in the sample; about 40% occur only once, and around 8% lies in the top ten. Their cognate antigens are unknown. Sequenced: blood. The origin of the receptors is a girl aged 2-15 years with multiple sclerosis.

This clonotype was counted a few times. V gene TRBV29-1 combines with J gene TRBJ2-1; D is possibly TRBD2 (7 bases). CDR3 size: 14 residues. From germline, CDR1 is SQVTM and CDR2 ANQGSEA. V dropped 2 bases and J dropped 6 bases, with 14 bases sitting between them. In nucleotides, the CDR3 is TGCAGCGTTGAAAAGGGGGGGGGAGTCAATGAGCAGTTCTTC. Protein sequence: CSVEKGGGVNEQFF.

The chain employs TRBV12-3 or TRBV12-4 and TRBJ1-5, with a tentative D call TRBD1 (5 bases). This CDR3 region has 14 residues. V lost 6 bases to trimming and J lost 5 bases, with 14 bases between them. DNA for the CDR3: TGTGCCAGCAGGGGCGGGGGAAAGCATCAGCCCCAGCATTTT. It codes for CASRGGGKHQPQHF.

The rearrangement links TRBV20-1 to TRBJ2-3, with TRBD2 matching 8 bases. CDR1 is DFQATT and CDR2 is SNEGSKA in the germline V gene (reference sequence). The V segment lost 6 bases and the J segment 1 base; nucleotides outside the gene matches: 21. The CDR3 is made up of 19 amino acids. This chain's CDR3 is CSAQLGRGASVGRTDTQYF. CDR3 nucleotide sequence: TGCAGTGCGCAACTTGGGCGGGGGGCCTCGGTCGGACGCACAGATACGCAGTATTTT.

This clonotype was recorded many times. V gene TRBV12-5 combines with J gene TRBJ2-1; possibly TRBD1 or TRBD2 for D (6 bases each). Germline lookup yields CDR1 LGHNT and CDR2 FRNRAP. The CDR3 runs to 17 residues. The V gene lost 2 bases and the J gene lost 4 bases, with 18 bases spanning the gap. In DNA form, the CDR3 reads TGTGCTAGTGGTTTGTCACCGGGGGCCCTGAGATACAATGAGCAGTTCTTC. As protein: CASGLSPGALRYNEQFF.

This clonotype was seen once. CDR3: CASSLVRGLIANEKLFF. CDR3 sequence (DNA): TGTGCCAGCAGCTTGGTCAGGGGCCTCATCGCTAATGAAAAACTGTTTTTT. The gene calls are TRBV5-5 and TRBJ1-4; TRBD1 is a possible D gene (6 bases). The CDR3 has 17 residues. Trimming removed 0 bases from V and 3 bases from J, with 15 bases in between. CDR1 is SGHKS, CDR2 YYEKEE, per germline (reference sequence).

The chain has TRBV20-1 and TRBJ1-6; the D is unclear. V gave up 1 base and J gave up 16 bases, with 14 bases separating them. Germline V CDR1 and CDR2: DFQATT, SNEGSKA (reference sequence). This CDR3 is 12 amino acids long. CDR3 coding DNA: TGCAGTGCTAGAGTGGACCCAACGCTTCTCCACTTT. It codes for CSARVDPTLLHF.

This clonotype was picked up a small number of times. This sequence joins TRBV18 and TRBJ2-6; TRBD1 is a possible D gene (5 bases). Trimming shortened V by 3 bases and J by 0 bases, and 15 bases separated the two germline ends. The CDR3 is made up of 18 amino acids. Looked up from germline, CDR1 is KGHSH and CDR2 is LQKENI. The CDR3: CASSPLGSGLSGANVLTF. DNA of the CDR3: TGTGCCAGCTCACCCCTCGGGTCAGGGCTCTCTGGGGCCAACGTCCTGACTTTC. Full variable domain (outside the CDR3, taken from reference TRBV18 and TRBJ2-6): NAGVMQNPRHLVRRRGQEARLRCSPMKGHSHVYWYRQLPEEGLKFMVYLQKENIIDESGMPKERFSAEFPKEGPSILRIQQVVRGDSAAYFCASSPLGSGLSGANVLTFGAGSRLTVL.

This chain links TRBV7-2 with TRBJ2-7, with D possibly being TRBD2 (6 bases). Germline V gene data show CDR1 as SGHTA and CDR2 as FQGNSA. CDR3 length: 13 amino acids. Trimming took 3 bases from V and 7 from J, leaving 13 bases between them. CDR3 DNA: TGTGCCAGCAGCTTCGGGAGCCATGGGGAGCAGTACTTC. Protein: CASSFGSHGEQYF. Combining the CDR3 with reference TRBV7-2 and TRBJ2-7 gives the whole variable domain GAGVSQSPSNKVTEKGKDVELRCDPISGHTALYWYRQSLGQGLEFLIYFQGNSAPDKSGLPSDRFSAERTGGSVSTLTIQRTQQEDSAVYLCASSFGSHGEQYFGPGTRLTVT.

This clonotype has a handful of counts. The chain employs TRBV7-2 and TRBJ1-6; 10 nucleotides align to TRBD1. Germline loops: CDR1 SGHTA, CDR2 FQGNSA. With 5 bases clipped from V and 4 bases from J, the junction kept 11 bases outside the gene matches. The CDR3 extends over 18 amino acids. Written as DNA, the CDR3 is TGTGCCAGCAGCCTAAGCCGGGACAGGGGTGGATATAATTCACCCCTCCACTTT. Translation gives CASSLSRDRGGYNSPLHF.

This clonotype showed up just a few times. The chain joins TRBV29-1 to TRBJ1-2; D not certain. The V gene's germline CDR1 is SQVTM and CDR2 ANQGSEA. This CDR3 is built from 11 residues. V was trimmed by 4 bases and J by 6 bases, leaving 9 bases between them. The DNA of the CDR3 is TGCAGCGTTGTAGCCGAGGATGGCTACACCTTC. Protein sequence: CSVVAEDGYTF.

This clonotype occurred a few times. J is TRBJ2-5 and V is TRBV5-1; D not resolved. This CDR3 is built from 14 residues. The V gene's germline CDR1 is SGHRS and CDR2 YFSETQ. V lost 1 base, J lost 4 bases, and 11 bases lay in between. CDR3 coding DNA: TGCGCCAGCAGCTTGAATGGGCATAGAGAGACCCAGTACTTC. This sequence encodes CASSLNGHRETQYF.

CDR3 loop: CASSLGRVSPLHF. CDR3 nucleotide sequence: TGTGCCAGCAGTTTAGGCAGAGTTTCACCCCTCCACTTT. The rearrangement uses TRBV12-3 or TRBV12-4 and TRBJ1-6, with no clear D. This CDR3 contains 13 residues. V was shortened by 1 base and J by 9 bases, with 7 bases between the two germline ends.

The chain joins TRBV11-3 to TRBJ2-1; the D gene is possibly TRBD2 (6 bases). The CDR3 loop spans 16 amino acids. Trimming shortened V by 4 bases and J by 7 bases, and 20 bases separated the two germline ends. Germline lookup yields CDR1 SGHNT and CDR2 YENEEA. The CDR3 here is CASSSSWVGRMNEQFF. CDR3 bases: TGTGCCAGCAGCTCTTCGTGGGTAGGGAGGATGAATGAGCAGTTCTTC.

The chain joins TRBV5-1 to TRBJ2-1; the match to TRBD1 covers 10 bases. V shed 3 bases and J 0 bases; nucleotides not matched to a gene: 3. CDR3 length equals 16 residues. Germline CDR1 is SGHRS and CDR2 is YFSETQ. The CDR3 here is CASSWTGGSSYNEQFF. As DNA, the CDR3 is TGCGCCAGCAGCTGGACAGGGGGGAGCTCCTACAATGAGCAGTTCTTC.

Only a few counts were recorded for this clonotype. The rearrangement links TRBV28 to TRBJ2-3; D ambiguous. There are 12 residues in the CDR3. Germline values: CDR1 MDHEN, CDR2 SYDVKM. V was clipped by 3 bases and J by 6 bases, with 7 bases between them. The CDR3 nucleotides are TGTGCCAGCAGTTTCTTCCAGGATACGCAGTATTTT. Encoded protein: CASSFFQDTQYF.

V usage is TRBV4-3 and J usage is TRBJ2-4, with D unresolved. The J call is uncertain, as TRBJ2-7 better fits the DNA end. Germline V lookup: CDR1 LGHNA, CDR2 YSLEER. This CDR3 has 15 residues. The CDR3 coding sequence is TGCGCCAGCAGCCAAGATGGCACCACCCACTACGAGCAGTACTTC. Its protein is CASSQDGTTHYEQYF.

Concerning this clonotype itself: The junction departs from germline at one end; a sequencing error may be responsible. The V call is TRBV12-3 or TRBV12-4, the J call TRBJ1-2; D is ambiguous. The CDR3 covers 14 residues. The CDR3 loop is CACSFFRATYGYTF. CDR3 coding DNA: TGTGCCTGCAGTTTTTTTCGGGCCACCTATGGCTACACCTTC.

This clonotype occurred a few times. The gene calls are TRBV4-2 and TRBJ2-3; 8 bases line up with TRBD2. Germline V gives CDR1 LGHNA, CDR2 YNFKEQ. CDR3 size: 15 residues. Germline trimming cut 3 bases from V and 3 bases from J; bases unmatched to any gene: 5. The CDR3 coding sequence is TGTGCCAGCAGCCAGTTTGGCGGGAGGACAGATACGCAGTATTTT. It translates to CASSQFGGRTDTQYF.

For this clonotype: One junction end disagrees with the germline gene, perhaps due to a read error. The chain links TRBV6-5 to TRBJ2-3; D is ambiguous. From germline, CDR1 is MNHEY and CDR2 SVGAGI. The CDR3 contains 11 residues. CDR3 bases: TGTGCCAGCAGTTACAGAGATACGCACTATTTT. The encoded protein is CASSYRDTHYF.

The J gene is TRBJ2-2, the V gene TRBV6-1, with 8 bases aligning to TRBD1. In germline, CDR1 is MNHNS, CDR2 SASEGT. V was clipped by 5 bases and J by 3 bases; unmatched bases: 2. This CDR3 has 14 amino acids. The CDR3 bases are TGTGCCAGCAGTCCCAGGGGGCACACCGGGGAGCTGTTTTTT. Residues: CASSPRGHTGELFF.

Ten or more counts support this clonotype. The V and J genes are TRBV5-6 and TRBJ2-3; 9 bases agree with TRBD2. The J segment lost 4 bases and the V segment lost 0 bases, leaving 6 bases of the junction unmatched. The CDR3 totals 16 residues. Looked up from germline, CDR1 is SGHDT and CDR2 is YYEEEE. CDR3 residues: CASSLVGTSLADTQYF. The CDR3 DNA reads as TGTGCCAGCAGCTTGGTCGGGACTAGCCTCGCAGATACGCAGTATTTT.

The chain joins TRBV28 to TRBJ2-7, with D perhaps matching TRBD1 (6 bases). Looked up from germline, CDR1 is MDHEN and CDR2 is SYDVKM. The V end was cut by 7 bases, the J end by 2 bases, with 18 bases between. The CDR3 has 15 amino acids. This chain's CDR3 is CASKFGRGKAYEQYF. CDR3 sequence (DNA): TGTGCCAGCAAATTCGGCAGGGGAAAAGCCTACGAGCAGTACTTC.

The J gene is TRBJ1-2, the V gene TRBV7-9; tentative D call: TRBD1 (5 bases). V lost 4 bases to trimming and J lost 6 bases, with 12 bases between them. This CDR3 spans 13 amino acids. CDR1 and CDR2 from the germline V gene are SEHNR and FQNEAQ (reference sequence). The CDR3 protein is CASSSGTLHGYTF. DNA for the CDR3: TGTGCCAGCAGCTCAGGGACCCTCCATGGCTACACCTTC.

The rearrangement links TRBV14 to TRBJ2-7, with TRBD2 as a possible D gene (7 bases). Trimming cost V 4 bases and J 4 bases, with 20 bases left between them. The CDR3 is 16 residues long. The germline CDR1 and CDR2 sequences are SGHDN and FVKESK. The CDR3 region has the DNA TGTGCCAGCAGCCTCCTCACGGGGGGCAGTCTGTACGAGCAGTACTTC. Protein sequence: CASSLLTGGSLYEQYF.

The chain carries TRBV6-2 or TRBV6-3 and TRBJ2-1; 8 nucleotides match TRBD2. Trimming cost V 6 bases and J 3 bases; bases outside gene matches: 4. The CDR3 covers 14 residues. The germline V gene has CDR1 MNHEY and CDR2 SVGEGT. This chain's CDR3 is CASRKRELYNEQFF. The DNA of the CDR3 is TGTGCCAGCAGGAAGCGGGAGCTCTACAATGAGCAGTTCTTC.

J is TRBJ1-2 and V is TRBV29-1; no reliable D call. This CDR3 spans 12 amino acids. The V end was cut by 0 bases, the J end by 8 bases, with 10 bases between. Germline lookup yields CDR1 SQVTM and CDR2 ANQGSEA. The CDR3 DNA is TGCAGCGTTGAAGAGCCGGCTTTCGGCTACACCTTC. Protein product: CSVEEPAFGYTF.

V usage is TRBV29-1 and J usage is TRBJ2-1; 9 bases are shared with TRBD1. With V trimmed by 3 bases and J by 8 bases, 11 bases remained unmatched. This CDR3 is 15 amino acids long. Germline V CDR1 and CDR2: SQVTM, ANQGSEA. The CDR3 DNA reads TGCAGCGTTGATTTAGGGACAGGGTCCCTCGATGAGCAGTTCTTC. Protein product: CSVDLGTGSLDEQFF.